This TCR beta chain is drawn from a study of T cell responses to AZD1222 COVID-19 vaccine. About the study: Both about-4-week and about-12-week second-dose recipients were combined. Study-level findings and limits: A reported finding is that nearly half of spike-specific TCRs target unmutated variant regions.

The table came from immunoSEQ multiplex PCR; TCRdb's copy has only in-frame clones and leaves some out. The table includes 45,000 to 70,000 clones, 70% to 90% detected once. Deletions cut 2 bases from V and 8 bases from J, with 16 bases between. Germline values: CDR1 MNHEY, CDR2 SMNVEV (reference sequence). The CDR3 is 16 amino acids. As to this clone: Its antigen is undetermined.

Source: peripheral blood, taken on day 0 of AZD1222 vaccination. This sequence was found in an adult in good health. The chain employs TRBV27 and TRBJ1-6, with a possible D match to TRBD1 (5 bases). CDR3 sequence reads: CASSLEGRRRDSPLHF. The CDR3 DNA reads as TGTGCCAGCAGTTTAGAGGGGCGGAGAAGGGATTCACCCCTCCACTTT.